Shown below are 15 T cell receptor beta chains from a single sample sequenced in a study of OX40 agonist ivuxolimab in advanced cancers. The data were produced by immunoSEQ multiplex PCR, yet TCRdb's version contains in-frame clones alone and is incomplete. The sample has under 90,000 clones, 75% to 90% seen once; the top ten hold 0.2% to 0.25%. The specimen was CD4+ or CD8+ T cells sorted from blood, collected in a trial of the OX40 agonist ivuxolimab. These receptors were collected from an adult with an advanced solid tumor such as melanoma, head and neck, liver or kidney cancer.

As for this clone: Relative to the germline gene, one junction end is altered; a read error may explain this. This chain links TRBV28 with TRBJ2-3; no reliable D call. This CDR3 region has 11 residues. From germline, CDR1 is MDHEN and CDR2 SYDVKM. Here the CDR3 reads CASSTRDMQYF. The CDR3 DNA reads as TGTGCCAGCAGTACCCGAGATATGCAGTATTTT.

The chain links TRBV19 to TRBJ2-2; D could derive from TRBD1 or TRBD2 (5 bases each). Germline CDR1 and CDR2: LNHDA and SQIVND (reference sequence). The CDR3 is 16 residues long. V was trimmed by 1 base and J by 7 bases, leaving 16 bases between them. The chain's CDR3 is CASSIALGGTYGELFF. In nucleotides, the CDR3 is TGTGCCAGTAGTATAGCCCTGGGTGGGACCTACGGGGAGCTGTTTTTT.

This rearrangement joins TRBV23-1 to TRBJ1-4; D call uncertain. TRBV23-1 is placed among ORFs of uncertain function. Trimming pared 3 bases from V and 6 bases from J, leaving 14 bases between. The CDR3 runs 15 residues. The CDR3 sequence is CASSHRPGLYEKLFF. The CDR3 DNA is TGCGCCAGCAGTCATCGGCCTGGACTGTATGAAAAACTGTTTTTT.

The rearrangement uses TRBV18 and TRBJ2-5; 7 positions match TRBD1. Germline V gives CDR1 KGHSH, CDR2 LQKENI. Germline trimming cut 5 bases from V and 5 bases from J; bases unmatched to any gene: 8. The CDR3 is made up of 14 amino acids. The CDR3 sequence is CASSRGPFPETQYF. CDR3 nucleotides: TGTGCCAGCTCAAGGGGGCCGTTTCCGGAGACCCAGTACTTC.

CDR3 DNA: TGTGCCTGGAGTGCTAGCGGGAGAGGGATATACAATGAGCAGTTCTTC. Its translation: CAWSASGRGIYNEQFF. J is TRBJ2-1 and V is TRBV30; 10 nucleotides align to TRBD2. CDR3 length: 16 amino acids. CDR1 is GTSNPN, CDR2 SVGIG, per germline (reference sequence). Unmatched junction bases numbered 7, after V lost 1 base and J lost 4 bases.

This clone was seen more than once but under ten times. The rearrangement joins TRBV10-1 to TRBJ2-1, with a weak D call TRBD1 (5 bases). V was clipped by 0 bases and J by 4 bases, with 16 bases between them. This CDR3 comprises 17 residues. Germline V gene sequence: CDR1 WNHNN, CDR2 SYGVQD (reference sequence). The CDR3 coding sequence is TGCGCCAGCAGTGAGTCGATACAGGTTACGGCATACAATGAGCAGTTCTTC. It encodes CASSESIQVTAYNEQFF.

J is TRBJ2-7 and V is TRBV4-2; D gene ambiguous. The germline V and J ends were trimmed by 4 bases and 0 bases, with 10 bases remaining between them. The CDR3 totals 14 residues. Germline V lookup: CDR1 LGHNA, CDR2 YNFKEQ. The CDR3 is CASSLDAFSYEQYF. In nucleotides, the CDR3 is TGTGCCAGCAGCCTGGACGCCTTCTCCTACGAGCAGTACTTC.

The table lists this clone with a few counts. The CDR3 region has the DNA TGTGCCAGCAGGCTCCCCGGGGCCCAAAACTACGAGCAGTACTTC. This codes for CASRLPGAQNYEQYF. The genes are TRBV28 and TRBJ2-7, with D perhaps assigned TRBD1 or TRBD2 (5 bases each). Germline V lookup: CDR1 MDHEN, CDR2 SYDVKM. The ends were cut back, 6 bases at V and 3 bases at J, with 18 bases in the middle. This CDR3 is built from 15 residues. Full variable domain (outside the CDR3, taken from reference TRBV28 and TRBJ2-7): DVKVTQSSRYLVKRTGEKVFLECVQDMDHENMFWYRQDPGLGLRLIYFSYDVKMKEKGDIPEGYSVSREKKERFSLILESASTNQTSMYLCASRLPGAQNYEQYFGPGTRLTVT.

V usage is TRBV25-1 and J usage is TRBJ2-3; 8 nucleotides align to TRBD2. Germline V CDR1 and CDR2: MGHDK, SYGVNS. The CDR3 length is 17 residues. V trimming: 9 bases; J trimming: 0 bases; junction bases outside the gene matches: 14. CDR3 amino acids: CASSSYTGLGSTDTQYF. The CDR3 coding sequence is TGTGCCAGTTCATCCTACACGGGACTAGGCAGCACAGATACGCAGTATTTT.

The chain links TRBV2 to TRBJ2-7; no clear D. This CDR3 is built from 13 residues. The germline CDR1 and CDR2 sequences are SNHLY and FYNNEI. V was clipped by 2 bases and J by 3 bases, with 8 bases between them. The CDR3 is CASSEQTIYEQYV. CDR3 bases: TGTGCCAGCAGTGAACAGACAATCTACGAGCAGTACGTC.

This clone has just a few counts. The rearrangement uses TRBV23-1 and TRBJ2-4, with 7 bases that match TRBD2. TRBV23-1 counts as an open reading frame of uncertain function. The trim removed 9 bases at V and 4 bases at J, leaving 27 bases unmatched. CDR3 length equals 20 residues. The CDR3 coding sequence is TGCGCCAGTCCGGCAACCGGGACTATCCCTAACAAGACGCCTAAAAACATTCAGTACTTC. Its translation is CASPATGTIPNKTPKNIQYF.

The chain is built from TRBV19 and TRBJ2-1, with D maybe TRBD1 (6 bases). The CDR3 extends over 13 amino acids. V lost 9 bases, J lost 10 bases, and 19 bases lay in between. Per germline, CDR1 LNHDA and CDR2 SQIVND (reference sequence). This chain's CDR3 is CASQRPSTGEQFF. The CDR3 nucleotides read TGTGCCAGCCAACGACCTAGTACAGGGGAGCAGTTCTTC.

The chain uses TRBV5-1 and TRBJ1-5, with 7 bases aligning to TRBD1. The CDR3 is made up of 15 amino acids. Germline V gene lookup returns CDR1 SGHRS and CDR2 YFSETQ. The V gene end was trimmed by 4 bases and the J gene end by 4 bases; junction bases not matched to a gene: 8. CDR3 region: CASSRGGTENQPQHF. CDR3 in DNA: TGCGCCAGCAGCCGCGGGGGGACAGAGAATCAGCCCCAGCATTTT. The full variable domain, rest sourced from reference TRBV5-1 and TRBJ1-5, is KAGVTQTPRYLIKTRGQQVTLSCSPISGHRSVSWYQQTPGQGLQFLFEYFSETQRNKGNFPGRFSGRQFSNSRSEMNVSTLELGDSALYLCASSRGGTENQPQHFGDGTRLSIL.

The chain carries TRBV27 and TRBJ1-6; 8 positions match TRBD1. The CDR3 contains 16 residues. V shed 1 base and J 7 bases; nucleotides not matched to a gene: 6. Germline V lookup: CDR1 MNHEY, CDR2 SMNVEV (reference sequence). In DNA, the CDR3 is TGTGCCAGCAGTTTATTAGGACAGGGTGGCAATTCACCCCTCCACTTT. It translates to CASSLLGQGGNSPLHF.

A few counts support this clone. The chain carries TRBV5-1 and TRBJ2-7, with TRBD2 matching 8 bases. V lost 0 bases, J lost 4 bases, and 6 bases stayed unmatched. Germline CDR1 reads SGHRS; CDR2 reads YFSETQ. The CDR3 sequence is 15 residues long. CDR3 DNA sequence: TGCGCCAGCAGCTTGGGCGGGACTAGTTTGTACGAGCAGTACTTC. Translated: CASSLGGTSLYEQYF.